These 12 T cell receptor beta chains were sequenced from one sample in a study of monozygotic twins with inflammatory bowel disease. TCRdb reanalyzed the 5' RACE reads, giving one entry per CDR3 protein sequence and no DNA. The listing records approximately 160,000 distinct CDR3 sequences. Sequencing was performed on blood. All receptors derive from a human donor with ulcerative colitis or Crohn's disease, or a healthy co-twin of an affected twin (not recorded which).

This sequence joins TRBV21-1 and TRBJ1-5. TRBV21-1 is labeled a pseudogene. The CDR3 covers 15 residues. The CDR3 sequence is CASSRSSYSNQPQHF.

This chain joins TRBV18 and TRBJ2-7; TCRdb's assignment of TRBD1 cannot be checked, as there is no DNA. The CDR3 is 15 residues long. Per the germline V gene, CDR1 is KGHSH and CDR2 is LQKENI. Here the CDR3 reads CASSLFRDGAYEQYF.

The chain recombines TRBV7-8 with TRBJ1-2. The CDR3 covers 13 residues. Germline-derived CDR1 and CDR2 are SGHVS and FQNEAQ. The CDR3 loop reads CASSSGGGYGYTF.

The chain recombines TRBV25-1 with TRBJ1-6; TCRdb reports TRBD1, a call that lacks DNA to check it against. The CDR3 is 16 residues long. Germline V CDR1 and CDR2: MGHDK, SYGVNS. The CDR3 here is CASSEAPTGRHSPLHF.

This rearrangement joins TRBV10-2 to TRBJ1-1. Germline values: CDR1 WSHSY, CDR2 SAAADI. The CDR3 spans 11 residues. CDR3 sequence: CASSEYTEAFF.

The chain links TRBV19 to TRBJ2-1; the D call of TRBD2 rests on TCRdb alone, since no DNA is present to check it. Germline V gives CDR1 LNHDA, CDR2 SQIVND (reference sequence). The CDR3 runs 15 residues. This CDR3 is CASSRGLAGTNEQFF.

The rearrangement links TRBV7-6 to TRBJ2-7; TCRdb indicates TRBD2, and absent DNA this call remains unverified. The CDR3 runs 15 residues. Germline V gives CDR1 SGHVS, CDR2 FNYEAQ. CDR3 loop: CASSLREGQGGEQYF. The variable domain in full, completed from reference TRBV7-6 and TRBJ2-7, reads GAGVSQSPRYKVTKRGQDVALRCDPISGHVSLYWYRQALGQGPEFLTYFNYEAQQDKSGLPNDRFSAERPEGSISTLTIQRTEQRDSAMYRCASSLREGQGGEQYFGPGTRLTVT.

The gene calls are TRBV7-9 and TRBJ2-7; TCRdb's D call of TRBD1 is untestable without DNA. CDR3 length: 12 amino acids. In germline, CDR1 is SEHNR, CDR2 FQNEAQ (reference sequence). CDR3 amino acids: CASRSGEVNQYF.

This sequence joins TRBV27 and TRBJ1-6; TCRdb's D gene call, TRBD1, goes unchecked for lack of DNA. The length of the CDR3 is 15 residues. In germline, CDR1 is MNHEY, CDR2 SMNVEV (reference sequence). This chain's CDR3 is CASSIRDRANSPLHF.

The gene calls are TRBV5-1 and TRBJ2-1; the D call from TCRdb, TRBD1, cannot be confirmed without DNA. This CDR3 is 11 amino acids long. The V gene's germline CDR1 is SGHRS and CDR2 YFSETQ. This CDR3 reads CASTGRDEQFF.

V and J are TRBV30 and TRBJ2-4; TCRdb names TRBD1, which stays unverified in the absence of DNA. This CDR3 comprises 19 residues. Germline V lookup: CDR1 GTSNPN, CDR2 SVGIG (reference sequence). CDR3: CAWRAPGRDPELAKNIQYF.

V and J are TRBV27 and TRBJ2-2; there is no DNA to check the TCRdb D call of TRBD1. The CDR3 totals 16 residues. Germline CDR1 and CDR2: MNHEY and SMNVEV (reference sequence). This CDR3 is CASSLMGQGSVGELFF.